Below are 27 T cell receptor beta chains sequenced from a single sample in a study of T cell responses to AZD1222 COVID-19 vaccine. Generated by immunoSEQ multiplex PCR, the TCRdb table keeps only in-frame clones and is missing some. The sample shows fewer than 130,000 clones, about 81% of them seen only once. Material: peripheral blood, obtained on day 0 of AZD1222 vaccination. Every receptor here comes from an adult in good health.

The CDR3 protein is CASGTENTGELFF. CDR3 sequence (DNA): TGTGCCAGCGGGACGGAGAACACCGGGGAGCTGTTTTTT. The rearrangement uses TRBV28 and TRBJ2-2; D may correspond to TRBD1 or TRBD2 (5 bases each). The CDR3 sequence is 13 residues long. Germline V gene data show CDR1 as MDHEN and CDR2 as SYDVKM. Trimming left V 8 bases short and J 1 base short, with 8 bases between.

The chain carries TRBV5-1 and TRBJ2-1; 7 bases align to TRBD2. J gave up 2 bases and V 3 bases, and 5 bases lay outside the gene matches. Germline V gives CDR1 SGHRS, CDR2 YFSETQ. The CDR3 contains 15 residues. CDR3 amino acids: CASSWDGLAYNEQFF. CDR3 bases: TGCGCCAGCAGCTGGGATGGACTAGCCTACAATGAGCAGTTCTTC.

As to this clone: In the same sample, other DNA sequences code for this CDR3. The V call is TRBV11-3, the J call TRBJ2-3; no clear D. The CDR3 covers 14 residues. Germline loops: CDR1 SGHNT, CDR2 YENEEA. Trimming removed 1 base from V and 2 bases from J, with 7 bases in between. This CDR3 is CASSLGTNTDTQYF. The CDR3 nucleotides are TGTGCCAGCAGCTTAGGGACCAACACAGATACGCAGTATTTT.

The chain couples TRBV6-5 to TRBJ2-7; no definite D call. Trimming cost V 0 bases and J 5 bases, with 8 bases left between them. Germline V lookup: CDR1 MNHEY, CDR2 SVGAGI. The CDR3 has 13 amino acids. CDR3 coding DNA: TGTGCCAGCAGTTACTCGGGTGTTCACGAGCAGTACTTC. Its translation: CASSYSGVHEQYF.

Comment on this clone: This CDR3 is also generated by other DNA sequences in the sample. This chain connects TRBV28 to TRBJ1-4; D gene uncertain. The V gene's germline CDR1 is MDHEN and CDR2 SYDVKM. V lost 5 bases and J lost 0, with 7 bases in between. The CDR3 extends over 14 amino acids. The CDR3 sequence: CASSRAATNEKLFF. The DNA for the CDR3 is TGTGCCAGCAGTCGTGCGGCAACTAATGAAAAACTGTTTTTT.

The CDR3 sequence: CSARQGGGYTF. In DNA form, the CDR3 reads TGCAGTGCGAGGCAGGGGGGCGGCTACACCTTC. The chain couples TRBV20-1 to TRBJ1-2; 7 bases map to TRBD1. V shed 6 bases, J shed 8 bases, and the junction held 6 bases outside the gene matches. CDR3 length equals 11 residues. Per the germline V gene, CDR1 is DFQATT and CDR2 is SNEGSKA (reference sequence).

The chain combines TRBV11-2 with TRBJ2-7; D is unclear. Germline V gene lookup returns CDR1 SGHAT and CDR2 FQNNGV. V dropped 1 base and J dropped 2 bases, with 9 bases sitting between them. This CDR3 region has 14 residues. The CDR3 DNA reads TGTGCCAGCAGCTTAGGCTCTCTTACCTACGAGCAGTACTTC. Its translation is CASSLGSLTYEQYF.

This rearrangement joins TRBV27 to TRBJ2-7; D not resolved. This CDR3 contains 14 residues. V lost 2 bases, J lost 7 bases, and 15 bases lay in between. Germline V lookup: CDR1 MNHEY, CDR2 SMNVEV (reference sequence). The DNA of the CDR3 is TGTGCCAGCAGTTTAAGAATAGGGATGGGGGAGCAGTACTTC. Encoded protein: CASSLRIGMGEQYF.

This clone was recorded only once. At one of its ends the junction is not consistent with the germline gene, which may arise from a read error. The gene calls are TRBV18 and TRBJ2-7; the D is unclear. CDR3 length equals 13 residues. Germline V CDR1 and CDR2: KGHSH, LQKENI. The CDR3 reads CASSQGRPESISF. The CDR3 DNA follows: TGTGCCAGCTCCCAAGGGCGGCCCGAATCTATTTCCTTC.

V usage is TRBV29-1 and J usage is TRBJ2-2; 12 bases map to TRBD1. CDR3 length: 14 amino acids. Germline V gene sequence: CDR1 SQVTM, CDR2 ANQGSEA. V gave up 4 bases and J gave up 7 bases; unmatched junction bases: 4. Here the CDR3 reads CSVAGQGAIGELFF. In DNA form, the CDR3 reads TGCAGCGTTGCGGGACAGGGGGCGATCGGGGAGCTGTTTTTT.

The chain links TRBV3-1 (or the pseudogene TRBV3-2) to TRBJ1-4; the match to TRBD1 covers 7 bases. CDR1 LGHDT and CDR2 YNNKEL come from the germline V gene (reference sequence). V was clipped by 4 bases and J by 7 bases; unmatched bases: 12. The CDR3 contains 16 residues. CDR3 in amino acids: CASSLDAGGGSEKLFF. The CDR3 DNA reads as TGTGCCAGCAGCCTGGATGCAGGGGGAGGAAGTGAAAAACTGTTTTTT.

This clone was counted once. The genes are TRBV5-1 and TRBJ1-4, with 7 nucleotides matching TRBD1. Germline CDR1 SGHRS, CDR2 YFSETQ. The CDR3 loop spans 14 amino acids. Germline trimming cut 5 bases from V and 12 bases from J; bases unmatched to any gene: 13. The CDR3 DNA reads as TGCGCCAGCAGGTGGGGGACAGACGCGTTAGAACTGTTTTTT. The encoded protein is CASRWGTDALELFF.

This clone was seen only once. The chain employs TRBV30 and TRBJ1-2; maybe TRBD1 (6 bases). Germline V gene lookup returns CDR1 GTSNPN and CDR2 SVGIG (reference sequence). Between the trimmed V and J ends, which lost 2 bases and 3 bases, there was a span of 10 bases. This CDR3 has 13 amino acids. CDR3 DNA: TGTGCCTGGAGTAGGGGGGGGTACTATGGCTACACCTTC. This sequence encodes CAWSRGGYYGYTF.

The chain carries TRBV6-2 or TRBV6-3 and TRBJ2-1; D possibly uses TRBD1 or TRBD2 (5 bases each). The germline CDR1 and CDR2 sequences are MNHEY and SVGEGT. V was shortened by 3 bases and J by 3 bases, with 12 bases between the two germline ends. The CDR3 consists of 15 residues. This chain's CDR3 is CASSYSGTVYNEQFF. The DNA for the CDR3 is TGTGCCAGCAGTTATTCCGGGACGGTCTACAATGAGCAGTTCTTC.

V and J are TRBV5-6 and TRBJ2-5; D is possibly TRBD2 (5 bases). Between the trimmed V and J ends, which lost 0 bases and 7 bases, there was a span of 16 bases. Germline loops: CDR1 SGHDT, CDR2 YYEEEE. The CDR3 sequence is 15 residues long. CDR3 sequence: CASSLGGRAVVTQYF. CDR3 nucleotide sequence: TGTGCCAGCAGCTTGGGCGGGCGGGCCGTAGTGACCCAGTACTTC.

Of note for this clone: The junction does not match germline at one end; this may be a read error. V gene TRBV7-2 combines with J gene TRBJ2-7; 7 nucleotides agree with TRBD1. This CDR3 has 17 residues. In germline, CDR1 is SGHTA, CDR2 FQGNSA. CDR3 amino acids: CASSAFPRGPSSYKQYF. The CDR3 DNA reads as TGTGCCAGCAGCGCCTTCCCGAGGGGGCCCAGCTCCTACAAGCAGTACTTC.

The CDR3 region has the DNA TGTGCCTGGAGTAACCCCCTGAATCGACGAGGTAGCGGCTACACCTTC. This sequence encodes CAWSNPLNRRGSGYTF. This rearrangement joins TRBV30 to TRBJ1-2; D not resolved. This CDR3 is 16 amino acids long. In germline, CDR1 is GTSNPN, CDR2 SVGIG (reference sequence). The V and J ends lost 2 bases and 8 bases respectively, with 24 bases between them.

V and J are TRBV11-2 and TRBJ2-3; D is ambiguous. V shed 1 base and J shed 2 bases, with 7 bases lying between them. This CDR3 spans 14 amino acids. The germline V gene has CDR1 SGHAT and CDR2 FQNNGV. The CDR3 region is CASSLGHLTDTQYF. CDR3 bases: TGTGCCAGCAGCTTAGGTCACCTCACAGATACGCAGTATTTT.

V is TRBV6-5 and J is TRBJ1-3, with D perhaps TRBD1 (5 bases). There are 15 residues in the CDR3. Trimming pared 10 bases from V and 2 bases from J, leaving 18 bases between. Germline V gene sequence: CDR1 MNHEY, CDR2 SVGAGI. Here the CDR3 DNA reads TGTGCCACCCATCGGGGCGGCGGAACTGGAAACACCATATATTTT. Translating it yields CATHRGGGTGNTIYF.

The V call is TRBV7-2, the J call TRBJ2-3; the D call may be TRBD1 or TRBD2 (5 bases each). The CDR3 totals 14 residues. Trimming took 4 bases from V and 11 from J, leaving 19 bases between them. In germline, CDR1 is SGHTA, CDR2 FQGNSA. Here the CDR3 reads CASSSRATRDGQYF. Written as DNA, the CDR3 is TGTGCCAGCAGCTCTAGAGCGACCCGGGACGGGCAGTATTTT.

This clone was picked up one time. The chain has TRBV5-1 and TRBJ2-1; D might be TRBD1 (5 bases). V was cut by 1 base and J by 0 bases, with 26 bases left in between. The CDR3 contains 21 residues. Germline CDR1 and CDR2: SGHRS and YFSETQ. CDR3 sequence (DNA): TGCGCCAGCAGCTTGTTTTTTGGCGATGTCTGGACAAGACTCTCCTACAATGAGCAGTTCTTC. Its translation is CASSLFFGDVWTRLSYNEQFF.

V gene TRBV7-2 combines with J gene TRBJ1-1, with D perhaps matching TRBD1 (5 bases). The germline V gene has CDR1 SGHTA and CDR2 FQGNSA. The CDR3 has 14 amino acids. Trimming took 3 bases from V and 3 from J, leaving 11 bases between them. This chain's CDR3 is CASSLLGGHTEAFF. CDR3 nucleotides: TGTGCCAGCAGCTTGCTCGGGGGTCACACTGAAGCTTTCTTT.

The chain combines TRBV3-1 (or the pseudogene TRBV3-2) with TRBJ1-1; 11 nucleotides agree with TRBD1. This CDR3 region has 14 residues. Germline V CDR1 and CDR2: LGHDT, YNNKEL (reference sequence). V lost 4 bases and J lost 7; bases outside the gene matches: 5. The CDR3 sequence: CASSLGQGAVEAFF. The CDR3 bases are TGTGCCAGCAGCCTTGGACAGGGGGCTGTTGAAGCTTTCTTT.

Points on this clone: Other DNA sequences in this sample translate to the same CDR3. The chain combines TRBV30 with TRBJ1-2; D may be TRBD1 (5 bases). The CDR3 runs 12 residues. V dropped 2 bases and J dropped 4 bases, with 8 bases sitting between them. Germline CDR1 and CDR2: GTSNPN and SVGIG (reference sequence). CDR3 region: CAWSPDSYGYTF. The CDR3 DNA sequence: TGTGCCTGGAGTCCCGACAGCTATGGCTACACCTTC.

J is TRBJ1-5 and V is TRBV21-1. TRBV21-1 is a pseudogene segment. The CDR3 totals 19 residues. DNA of the CDR3: TGTGCCAGCACTTGGCGGGGGTATCCCCGCGCTAGAGGTTATCAGCCCCAGCATTTT. The encoded protein is CASTWRGYPRARGYQPQHF.

The chain uses TRBV7-9 and TRBJ2-7; TRBD1 is a possible D gene (7 bases). The CDR3 totals 18 residues. V lost 2 bases and J 2 bases, leaving 22 bases between the germline ends. Per the germline V gene, CDR1 is SEHNR and CDR2 is FQNEAQ (reference sequence). CDR3 sequence (DNA): TGTGCCAGCAGCTTATTGGTCTACGTGCGGGACAGTCCCTACGAGCAGTACTTC. This gives the protein CASSLLVYVRDSPYEQYF.

The chain employs TRBV4-1 and TRBJ1-2; weak D call: TRBD1 (5 bases). This CDR3 spans 15 amino acids. V lost 1 base and J 0 bases, leaving 9 bases between the germline ends. The germline V gene encodes CDR1 MGHRA and CDR2 YSYEKL. Here the CDR3 reads CASSQVGASNYGYTF. DNA for the CDR3: TGCGCCAGCAGCCAAGTCGGGGCTTCTAACTATGGCTACACCTTC.